What follows are 11 T cell receptor beta chains derived from one specimen sequenced in a study of blood T cell repertoires in COVID-19. This table comes from immunoSEQ multiplex PCR, and its TCRdb copy is limited to in-frame clones, with some not included. The profile shows 65,000 to 95,000 clones, roughly 89% of them singletons. Sequenced sample: peripheral blood. These receptors were obtained from a man aged 45-65 years with active COVID-19.

The J gene is TRBJ2-1, the V gene TRBV2; D remains ambiguous. CDR3 length: 10 residues. V was trimmed by 6 bases and J by 7 bases, leaving 4 bases between them. CDR1 and CDR2 (germline): SNHLY, FYNNEI. CDR3 nucleotide sequence: TGTGCCAGCAGGCGTAATGAGCAGTTCTTC. Its protein product is CASRRNEQFF.

This chain connects TRBV7-9 to TRBJ1-1; D is undetermined. The V gene's germline CDR1 is SEHNR and CDR2 FQNEAQ (reference sequence). This CDR3 has 14 residues. V gave up 8 bases and J gave up 1 base, with 14 bases separating them. The CDR3 region has the DNA TGTGCCAGCTCCATCGCCGGGTCGAACACTGAAGCTTTCTTT. Translation gives CASSIAGSNTEAFF.

The chain uses TRBV6-2 or TRBV6-3 and TRBJ1-1, with TRBD1 matching 12 bases. Germline V lookup: CDR1 MNHEY, CDR2 SVGEGT. Germline trimming cut 8 bases from V and 1 base from J; bases unmatched to any gene: 8. CDR3 size: 16 residues. CDR3 sequence (DNA): TGTGCCAGCGGCCGGGACAGGGGGCATCGGAACACTGAAGCTTTCTTT. Translated, it gives CASGRDRGHRNTEAFF.

The J gene is TRBJ1-6, the V gene TRBV19; 7 bases align to TRBD1. Per germline, CDR1 LNHDA and CDR2 SQIVND (reference sequence). J gave up 10 bases and V 7 bases, and 10 bases lay outside the gene matches. The CDR3 sequence is 14 residues long. The CDR3: CASKDRQGGSPLHF. The DNA of the CDR3 is TGTGCCAGTAAAGACCGACAGGGTGGGTCACCCCTCCACTTT.

The genes are TRBV6-5 and TRBJ2-1, with 8 bases aligning to TRBD1. CDR1 and CDR2 from the germline V gene are MNHEY and SVGAGI. Unmatched junction bases numbered 8, after V lost 7 bases and J lost 9 bases. The CDR3 loop spans 13 amino acids. The CDR3 sequence: CASKELTGGEQFF. For the CDR3, the DNA is TGTGCCAGCAAGGAGCTCACAGGGGGTGAGCAGTTCTTC.

Turning to this clone: This sample also contains other DNA sequences that code for the same CDR3. This chain joins TRBV4-3 and TRBJ1-1, with unresolved D. Germline CDR1 reads LGHNA; CDR2 reads YSLEER. CDR3 size: 14 residues. Trimming took 0 bases from V and 1 from J, leaving 6 bases between them. This CDR3 reads CASSQEAGNTEAFF. CDR3 nucleotide sequence: TGCGCCAGCAGCCAAGAGGCAGGGAACACTGAAGCTTTCTTT.

The J gene is TRBJ2-5, the V gene TRBV11-2; TRBD2 aligns across 11 bases. This CDR3 has 13 residues. V was clipped by 5 bases and J by 4 bases; unmatched bases: 0. Germline-derived CDR1 and CDR2 are SGHAT and FQNNGV. The CDR3 nucleotides are TGTGCCAGCAGCGGACTAGCGGGAGAGACCCAGTACTTC. It translates to CASSGLAGETQYF.

The chain recombines TRBV7-6 with TRBJ2-3; D unresolved. The CDR3 spans 15 residues. In germline, CDR1 is SGHVS, CDR2 FNYEAQ. V was cut by 0 bases and J by 4 bases, with 11 bases left in between. The CDR3: CASSLAALQADTQYF. As DNA, the CDR3 is TGTGCCAGCAGCTTAGCTGCACTTCAGGCAGATACGCAGTATTTT.

The chain has TRBV19 and TRBJ2-7; a possible D gene is TRBD2 (6 bases). CDR1 and CDR2 from the germline V gene are LNHDA and SQIVND (reference sequence). CDR3 size: 14 residues. V gave up 0 bases and J gave up 2 bases, with 8 bases separating them. CDR3 bases: TGTGCCAGTAGTATAGACGGGGGAACCTACGAGCAGTACTTC. This gives the protein CASSIDGGTYEQYF. Together with reference TRBV19 and TRBJ2-7, the CDR3 gives the full variable domain: DGGITQSPKYLFRKEGQNVTLSCEQNLNHDAMYWYRQDPGQGLRLIYYSQIVNDFQKGDIAEGYSVSREKKESFPLTVTSAQKNPTAFYLCASSIDGGTYEQYFGPGTRLTVT.

This clone turned up a few times. The CDR3, as DNA: TGTGCCAGCAGCGTACACGGTAATAATTCACCCCTCCACTTT. It encodes CASSVHGNNSPLHF. The rearrangement joins TRBV9 to TRBJ1-6; D unclear. There are 14 residues in the CDR3. From germline, CDR1 is SGDLS and CDR2 YYNGEE. V lost 1 base and J 5 bases, leaving 7 bases between the germline ends.

This rearrangement joins TRBV5-5 to TRBJ2-7; D is ambiguous. Per germline, CDR1 SGHKS and CDR2 YYEKEE (reference sequence). V was clipped by 1 base and J by 1 base, with 9 bases between them. The CDR3 loop spans 14 amino acids. The CDR3 loop is CASSLPQTSYEQYF. The CDR3, as DNA: TGTGCCAGCAGCTTGCCCCAGACTTCCTACGAGCAGTACTTC.